This TCR beta chain was captured by sequencing in a study of beta chain features in type 1 diabetes. The study's findings and limits: VDJ junctions sequenced from type 1 diabetes patients showed fewer insertions and more deletions. Researchers cautioned that cDNA sequencing could over-represent cells with high TCR expression.

Expressed TCRB transcripts got sequenced, as all isolated RNA was reverse transcribed. Clones were read by immunoSEQ multiplex PCR, and TCRdb kept only the in-frame ones, dropping some. The sample yields around 280,000 clones, under 8.5% seen once. Per germline, CDR1 MNHEY and CDR2 SMNVEV (reference sequence). This CDR3 spans 13 amino acids. With 5 bases removed from V and 5 bases from J, the gap between germline ends came to 12 bases. This clone was counted only a few times. Its antigen is as yet unknown. This sequence may be a read error, since a much larger clone differs from it by one base. What was sequenced was central memory CD4+ T cells from blood. The source is a woman aged 18-29 years in good health. The chain recombines TRBV27 with TRBJ2-5; D tentatively fits TRBD1 or TRBD2 (6 bases each). CDR3 loop: CASSGGGAETQYF. The DNA for the CDR3 is TGTGCCAGCAGTGGGGGCGGGGCGGAGACCCAGTACTTC.